This T cell receptor (beta chain) emerged from a study of blood T cell repertoires in COVID-19. Study-wide context: In each case, the material was cDNA or gDNA derived from T cells, B-cell-depleted T cells, or PBMCs.

Under the authors' procedure: Reference gene primers were amplified, and this amplification served to estimate nucleated cell counts. The repertoire was sequenced with immunoSEQ multiplex PCR; TCRdb's copy has only in-frame clones and lacks some. V and J calls and clone size are copied from that table; D and trimming were computed from the DNA. The sample consists of 150,000 or so clones, about 86% of them appearing once. Trimming removed 1 base from V and 2 bases from J, with 12 bases in between. Germline V lookup: CDR1 SNHLY, CDR2 FYNNEI. The CDR3 covers 16 residues. Sequenced sample: peripheral blood. The chain recombines TRBV2 with TRBJ1-5; perhaps TRBD1 as D (6 bases). This clonotype was sampled from a man in his sixties with acute or convalescent COVID-19. CDR3 nucleotides: TGTGCCAGCAGTGAAGTAACAGGGATGGGCAATCAGCCCCAGCATTTT. Protein sequence: CASSEVTGMGNQPQHF. Using reference TRBV2 and TRBJ1-5 for the parts outside the CDR3, the full variable domain is EPEVTQTPSHQVTQMGQEVILRCVPISNHLYFYWYRQILGQKVEFLVSFYNNEISEKSEIFDDQFSVERPDGSNFTLKIRSTKLEDSAMYFCASSEVTGMGNQPQHFGDGTRLSIL.